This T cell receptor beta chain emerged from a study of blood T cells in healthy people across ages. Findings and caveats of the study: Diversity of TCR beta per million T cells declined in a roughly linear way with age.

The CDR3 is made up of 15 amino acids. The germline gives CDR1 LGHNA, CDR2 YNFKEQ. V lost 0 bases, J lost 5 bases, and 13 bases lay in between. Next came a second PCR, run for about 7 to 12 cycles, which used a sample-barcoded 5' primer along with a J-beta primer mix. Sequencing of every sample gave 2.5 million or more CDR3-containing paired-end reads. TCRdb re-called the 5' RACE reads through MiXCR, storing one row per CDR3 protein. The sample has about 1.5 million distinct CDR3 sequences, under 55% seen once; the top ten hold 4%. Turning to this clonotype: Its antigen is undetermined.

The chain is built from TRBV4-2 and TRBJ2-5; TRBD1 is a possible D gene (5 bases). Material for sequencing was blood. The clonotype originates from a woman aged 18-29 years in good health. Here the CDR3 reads CASSQDSGASETQYF. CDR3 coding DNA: TGTGCCAGCAGCCAAGATAGTGGGGCGTCGGAGACCCAGTACTTC.